These 24 T cell receptor beta chains originate from one sample sequenced in a study of pediatric ulcerative colitis. During colonoscopy, one to two rectal pinch biopsies were collected. Profiled with immunoSEQ multiplex PCR; TCRdb holds only in-frame clones, not every one. Among 10,000 to 12,000 clones listed, approximately 80% were seen once. Sequenced input: gut tissue. The receptor set was obtained from a girl aged 5-17 years who was a control in a study of pediatric ulcerative colitis.

This clone was found a few times. This sequence joins TRBV27 and TRBJ2-1; 8 nucleotides match TRBD2. This CDR3 is 14 amino acids long. The germline CDR1 and CDR2 sequences are MNHEY and SMNVEV (reference sequence). Trimming cost V 8 bases and J 8 bases; bases outside gene matches: 11. CDR3 residues: CASHPREGLDEQFF. CDR3 in DNA: TGTGCCAGCCATCCCCGGGAGGGCCTAGATGAGCAGTTCTTC.

J is TRBJ2-1 and V is TRBV28; 10 positions match TRBD2. The CDR3 loop spans 16 amino acids. Per the germline V gene, CDR1 is MDHEN and CDR2 is SYDVKM. J lost 3 bases, V lost 6 bases, and 8 bases had no gene match. The CDR3 protein is CASSPFSGGYYNEQFF. The CDR3, as DNA: TGTGCCAGCAGCCCGTTTAGCGGGGGGTACTACAATGAGCAGTTCTTC.

V usage is TRBV2 and J usage is TRBJ2-1; weak D call: TRBD1 (6 bases). This CDR3 is built from 15 residues. Deletions cut 8 bases from V and 4 bases from J, with 18 bases between. Germline CDR1 reads SNHLY; CDR2 reads FYNNEI. The CDR3 sequence is CASAAGTHRYNEQFF. The CDR3 DNA reads as TGTGCCAGCGCAGCCGGGACACATAGATACAATGAGCAGTTCTTC. The variable domain in full, completed from reference TRBV2 and TRBJ2-1, reads EPEVTQTPSHQVTQMGQEVILRCVPISNHLYFYWYRQILGQKVEFLVSFYNNEISEKSEIFDDQFSVERPDGSNFTLKIRSTKLEDSAMYFCASAAGTHRYNEQFFGPGTRLTVL.

The rearrangement uses TRBV7-9 and TRBJ2-1, with no clear D. Trimming stripped 5 bases from V and 1 base from J, with 6 bases between. Germline-derived CDR1 and CDR2 are SEHNR and FQNEAQ (reference sequence). The CDR3 extends over 13 amino acids. The CDR3 sequence: CASSPGSYNEQFF. The CDR3 bases are TGTGCCAGCAGCCCCGGGTCCTACAATGAGCAGTTCTTC.

V usage is TRBV6-4 and J usage is TRBJ2-2, with D perhaps TRBD2 (5 bases). Germline V gene lookup returns CDR1 MRHNA and CDR2 SNTAGT. Trimming cost V 5 bases and J 3 bases, with 13 bases left between them. CDR3 length: 15 amino acids. CDR3 bases: TGTGCCAGCAGTCATGGGAGCGATCACACCGGGGAGCTGTTTTTT. Protein: CASSHGSDHTGELFF.

The chain joins TRBV18 to TRBJ1-1; 9 bases align to TRBD1. The CDR3 contains 16 residues. Per the germline V gene, CDR1 is KGHSH and CDR2 is LQKENI. Trimming took 3 bases from V and 3 from J; bases not matched to a gene: 8. Here the CDR3 DNA reads TGTGCCAGCTCACCGCCAAACAGGGGGCAGGACACTGAAGCTTTCTTT. Translated: CASSPPNRGQDTEAFF.

The J gene is TRBJ1-4, the V gene TRBV7-8; 10 nucleotides match TRBD1. The ends lost 4 bases at V and 12 bases at J; junction bases unmatched: 11. Germline V lookup: CDR1 SGHVS, CDR2 FQNEAQ. The CDR3 sequence is 15 residues long. The CDR3 DNA reads TGTGCCAGCAGCTCCCGCCGGGACAGGGGAGGGGAACTGTTTTTT. Its protein product is CASSSRRDRGGELFF.

The chain has TRBV7-9 and TRBJ1-2; a weak D match, TRBD1 (6 bases). Germline-derived CDR1 and CDR2 are SEHNR and FQNEAQ (reference sequence). The CDR3 runs 15 residues. The V end lost 3 bases, the J end lost 8 bases, and 19 bases lay between the germline ends. The DNA for the CDR3 is TGTGCCAGCAGCTTTAGCAGGGGCGCAGACGGGGGCTACACCTTC. This translates into CASSFSRGADGGYTF. Using reference TRBV7-9 and TRBJ1-2 for the parts outside the CDR3, the full variable domain is DTGVSQNPRHKITKRGQNVTFRCDPISEHNRLYWYRQTLGQGPEFLTYFQNEAQLEKSRLLSDRFSAERPKGSFSTLEIQRTEQGDSAMYLCASSFSRGADGGYTFGSGTRLTVV.

This clone was counted once. The chain employs TRBV4-1 and TRBJ2-4, with D perhaps matching TRBD1 (6 bases). The V gene lost 4 bases and the J gene lost 0 bases, with 10 bases spanning the gap. Germline V gene lookup returns CDR1 MGHRA and CDR2 YSYEKL. CDR3 length: 15 amino acids. CDR3 bases: TGCGCCAGCAGCCTGTTAGGGGGAGCCAAAAACATTCAGTACTTC. It translates to CASSLLGGAKNIQYF.

The chain recombines TRBV11-2 with TRBJ2-5; 9 bases match TRBD1. The germline V gene encodes CDR1 SGHAT and CDR2 FQNNGV. The CDR3 length is 15 residues. V lost 5 bases and J lost 5; bases outside the gene matches: 9. In DNA form, the CDR3 reads TGTGCCAGCAGCACCGGGACAGGGAGAAGGGAGACCCAGTACTTC. Protein product: CASSTGTGRRETQYF.

This chain uses TRBV28 with TRBJ1-2; the D gene is possibly TRBD1 (6 bases). V was pared by 3 bases and J by 7 bases, with 12 bases between. This CDR3 is 13 amino acids long. CDR1 and CDR2 (germline): MDHEN, SYDVKM. Here the CDR3 reads CASSFGQGLGYTF. For the CDR3, the DNA is TGTGCCAGCAGTTTTGGTCAGGGGCTTGGCTACACCTTC.

The chain joins TRBV11-2 to TRBJ2-2; weak D call: TRBD2 (5 bases). The CDR3 totals 17 residues. V dropped 0 bases and J dropped 4 bases, with 15 bases sitting between them. The germline CDR1 and CDR2 sequences are SGHAT and FQNNGV. The DNA for the CDR3 is TGTGCCAGCAGCTTAGAGAGGCTAGCAGGCGGCACCGGGGAGCTGTTTTTT. This codes for CASSLERLAGGTGELFF.

The chain carries TRBV10-3 and TRBJ1-5; D is undetermined. The V gene's germline CDR1 is ENHRY and CDR2 SYGVKD. The ends were cut back, 3 bases at V and 6 bases at J, with 9 bases in the middle. The CDR3 runs to 13 residues. The CDR3 nucleotides are TGTGCCATCAGTGACGGCGGGAGTCAGCCCCAGCATTTT. As protein: CAISDGGSQPQHF.

The chain joins TRBV4-1 to TRBJ1-4; TRBD1 might be the D (5 bases). The CDR3 contains 14 residues. V lost 3 bases, J lost 4 bases, and 9 bases lay in between. CDR1 and CDR2 from the germline V gene are MGHRA and YSYEKL. Here the CDR3 DNA reads TGCGCCAGCAGCCAGGGGCAGATTAATGAAAAACTGTTTTTT. Residues: CASSQGQINEKLFF.

The chain uses TRBV7-2 and TRBJ1-5; D uncertain. Germline V gene sequence: CDR1 SGHTA, CDR2 FQGNSA. V was pared by 5 bases and J by 3 bases, with 14 bases between. The CDR3 consists of 15 residues. In DNA, the CDR3 is TGTGCCAGCAGCCCCGCCGGGTCTCTCAATCAGCCCCAGCATTTT. Translated: CASSPAGSLNQPQHF.

The chain has TRBV5-4 and TRBJ1-2, with D tentatively TRBD1 (5 bases). Germline CDR1 and CDR2: SGHNT and YYREEE (reference sequence). The CDR3 has 15 amino acids. Between the trimmed V and J ends, which lost 2 bases and 6 bases, there was a span of 17 bases. CDR3 nucleotide sequence: TGTGCCAGCAGCTTAGGGGTAGGGGTGTGGAATGGCTACACCTTC. Residues: CASSLGVGVWNGYTF.

The chain carries TRBV11-2 and TRBJ2-3; a possible D gene is TRBD2 (6 bases). Between the trimmed V and J ends, which lost 8 bases and 5 bases, there was a span of 17 bases. The CDR3 is 14 amino acids. Germline lookup yields CDR1 SGHAT and CDR2 FQNNGV. In DNA, the CDR3 is TGTGCCAGCGTCCCGGGACTCAATGAAGATACGCAGTATTTT. This gives the protein CASVPGLNEDTQYF.

The DNA for the CDR3 is TGTGCCAGCAGCTCCTCAAGGGAGACCCAGTACTTC. Protein product: CASSSSRETQYF. The chain is built from TRBV11-2 and TRBJ2-5; D is ambiguous. The ends were cut back, 4 bases at V and 5 bases at J, with 8 bases in the middle. The CDR3 length is 12 residues. The germline CDR1 and CDR2 sequences are SGHAT and FQNNGV.

The chain combines TRBV5-1 with TRBJ2-1; 7 bases are a match to TRBD2. V lost 0 bases to trimming and J lost 4 bases; unmatched junction nucleotides: 4. The germline V gene encodes CDR1 SGHRS and CDR2 YFSETQ. This CDR3 spans 15 amino acids. The CDR3 region is CASSLGGSDYNEQFF. CDR3 DNA sequence: TGCGCCAGCAGCTTGGGCGGGAGTGATTACAATGAGCAGTTCTTC.

The chain combines TRBV19 with TRBJ1-2; 9 bases fit TRBD1. This CDR3 spans 14 amino acids. With 5 bases clipped from V and 3 bases from J, the junction kept 4 bases outside the gene matches. Germline assignment: CDR1 LNHDA and CDR2 SQIVND (reference sequence). Here the CDR3 DNA reads TGTGCCAGTAGTGGGACAGGGTCTTACTATGGCTACACCTTC. Protein: CASSGTGSYYGYTF.

This chain links TRBV5-4 with TRBJ2-5, with D uncertain. V lost 0 bases, J lost 3 bases, and 9 bases lay in between. Germline CDR1 reads SGHNT; CDR2 reads YYREEE (reference sequence). This CDR3 region has 14 residues. This chain's CDR3 is CASSLGGREETQYF. Here the CDR3 DNA reads TGTGCCAGCAGCTTGGGTGGGCGAGAAGAGACCCAGTACTTC.

The rearrangement joins TRBV6-1 to TRBJ2-1; maybe TRBD1 (6 bases). Germline V gene data show CDR1 as MNHNS and CDR2 as SASEGT. Trimming took off 5 bases at V and 9 bases at J, with 11 bases between the two ends. The CDR3 totals 12 residues. DNA for the CDR3: TGTGCCAGCAGTCCTACAGGGCTTGAGCAGTTCTTC. Its protein is CASSPTGLEQFF.

Only one count was recorded for this clone. The rearrangement joins TRBV7-8 to TRBJ1-1; D is undetermined. The ends were cut back, 5 bases at V and 1 base at J, with 11 bases in the middle. From germline, CDR1 is SGHVS and CDR2 FQNEAQ. The CDR3 is 14 residues long. DNA of the CDR3: TGTGCCAGCAGCAGACTAGACGGGAACACTGAAGCTTTCTTT. Amino acid sequence: CASSRLDGNTEAFF.

The chain combines TRBV6-6 with TRBJ2-7; 9 nucleotides agree with TRBD2. Germline V lookup: CDR1 MNHNY, CDR2 SVGAGI (reference sequence). Germline trimming cut 4 bases from V and 2 bases from J; bases unmatched to any gene: 6. The length of the CDR3 is 15 residues. This CDR3 is CASSFRTSETYEQYF. CDR3 nucleotides: TGTGCCAGCAGTTTTCGGACTAGCGAAACCTACGAGCAGTACTTC.